This TCR beta chain stems from a study of T cell repertoires in cytomegalovirus infection (dated by TCRdb to the late 2010s). Study-level background: Recently identified HLA-C-restricted CMV epitopes, whose presentation resists viral immunomodulation, were targeted by peptide stimulations together with well-studied HLA-B-restricted epitopes. The HLA type of each donor mattered for the analysis, because public TCR beta signatures pointed to carriage of CMV infection along with the matching HLA type. Overall results and qualifications from the work: In the ex vivo response, HLA-C-restricted CMV-specific TCR beta clonotypes were dominant, and in two of eight donors the single most frequent clonotype came from this HLA-C-restricted group. Carriers of CMV infection plus the relevant HLA type were discriminated by the cumulative frequency of public TCR beta family members in the study cohort and in an independent 352-donor cohort.

V is reduced by 6 bases and J by 8 bases, leaving a spacing of 17 bases between them. The CDR3 holds 15 amino acids from the cysteine to the phenylalanine. The retained sequence is limited to the CDR3, 45 bases, with the frame set at the first base. Sample treatment or condition, as interpreted from the label and publication: in vitro stimulation with specific CMV peptide epitopes to enrich CMV-specific T cells. Concerning this clonotype itself: Its antigen remains unidentified. No base quality values were provided; no much bigger clone lies one nucleotide off.

Sequenced using an Illumina HiSeq 1500. TCRdb reanalyzed the raw reads on its own, using fastp at Q25 for trimming and MiXCR for clone calling, and kept in-frame beta chains. Each entry merges the rows of one CDR3 protein and shows their most common DNA and genes. The sample has under 500,000 distinct CDR3 sequences on record, about 42% of them singletons. The ten largest clones represent 43% of the sample. The sequenced sample was cultured PBMCs, obtained from culture after CMV antigen stimulation. The chain couples TRBV12-3 or TRBV12-4 to TRBJ1-6, with the D gene too uncertain to name. The TCR originated in a human donor in good health (CMV status not recorded). Some clones in this sample may be carry-over from other donors' samples. The CDR3 reads as follows: CASSRGTGEHSPLHF. The DNA is TGTGCCAGCAGCCGAGGAACTGGGGAACATTCACCCCTCCACTTT.